This T cell receptor (beta chain) was profiled in a study of shared clonotypes between healthy human individuals. Study-wide results and limits: The study drew on few donors, limiting represented genetic and exposure-history diversity.

Only in-frame clones appear in the TCRdb table, and some are missing; sequencing was by immunoSEQ multiplex PCR. The data contain nearly 750,000 clones, roughly 72% of them singletons. Comments on this clone: Its matching antigen is unknown.

Material for sequencing was memory CD4+ T cells sorted from blood. Subset: CD45RA-negative fraction. The receptor comes from a woman aged 25 to 39 in good health.

CDR3 residues: CASSSDTFYEQYF. The CDR3 DNA follows: TGTGCCAGCAGTTCTGACACTTTCTACGAGCAGTACTTC. The chain combines TRBV28 with TRBJ2-7; D gene uncertain. V was cut by 4 bases and J by 3 bases, with 10 bases left in between. CDR1 and CDR2 from the germline V gene are MDHEN and SYDVKM. CDR3 length: 13 amino acids.